These 10 T cell receptor beta chains share one sample of origin, sequenced in a study of graft-versus-host responses after intestinal transplantation. TCRdb's table, derived via immunoSEQ multiplex PCR, lists solely in-frame clones and lacks some. Of 80,000 to 100,000 clones in the sample, under 90% were seen once. Their antigens remain unidentified. The sequences come from unstimulated CD4+ T cells sorted from spleen or lymph node cells, collected before intestinal transplant. All receptors come from a human donor who received an intestinal transplant.

In its sample, this clone was seen once. This chain joins TRBV11-2 and TRBJ2-5; 15 bases line up with TRBD2. J gave up 5 bases and V 1 base, and 2 bases lay outside the gene matches. CDR3 length: 16 residues. The germline V gene encodes CDR1 SGHAT and CDR2 FQNNGV. CDR3 sequence reads: CASSLGGTSGGETQYF. CDR3 DNA: TGTGCCAGCAGCTTAGGAGGGACTAGCGGGGGGGAGACCCAGTACTTC.

The rearrangement uses TRBV7-8 and TRBJ2-1, with no clear D. V was clipped by 8 bases and J by 12 bases, with 11 bases between them. Germline CDR1 reads SGHVS; CDR2 reads FQNEAQ. The CDR3 is 10 amino acids. The chain's CDR3 is CASPVVGQFF. The CDR3 region has the DNA TGTGCCAGCCCCGTGGTCGGGCAGTTCTTC.

The chain uses TRBV5-1 and TRBJ2-7; D is perhaps TRBD1 (5 bases). V lost 0 bases, J lost 2 bases, and 6 bases lay in between. CDR3 size: 13 residues. The germline V gene has CDR1 SGHRS and CDR2 YFSETQ. Here the CDR3 reads CASSLGRAYEQYF. CDR3 in DNA: TGCGCCAGCAGCTTGGGCAGGGCCTACGAGCAGTACTTC.

The chain joins TRBV4-1 to TRBJ1-2, with no clear D. Germline CDR1 reads MGHRA; CDR2 reads YSYEKL. The germline V and J ends were trimmed by 0 bases and 3 bases, with 8 bases remaining between them. The CDR3 is 14 amino acids. As DNA, the CDR3 is TGCGCCAGCAGCCAAGAGAGGCCAGACTATGGCTACACCTTC. Translation: CASSQERPDYGYTF.

The chain employs TRBV7-9 and TRBJ1-2, with TRBD1 identical over 8 bases. This CDR3 has 14 residues. With V trimmed by 5 bases and J by 2 bases, 4 bases remained unmatched. CDR1 is SEHNR and CDR2 is FQNEAQ in the germline V gene (reference sequence). The CDR3 sequence: CASSPGGLNYGYTF. The DNA for the CDR3 is TGTGCCAGCAGCCCAGGGGGCTTAAACTATGGCTACACCTTC. Full variable domain (rest looked up from reference TRBV7-9 and TRBJ1-2): DTGVSQNPRHKITKRGQNVTFRCDPISEHNRLYWYRQTLGQGPEFLTYFQNEAQLEKSRLLSDRFSAERPKGSFSTLEIQRTEQGDSAMYLCASSPGGLNYGYTFGSGTRLTVV.

The V call is TRBV6-5, the J call TRBJ2-7, with 9 nucleotides matching TRBD1. The junction had 4 bases not matched to a gene; V was cut back by 4 bases and J by 6 bases. This CDR3 comprises 13 residues. Per germline, CDR1 MNHEY and CDR2 SVGAGI. DNA for the CDR3: TGTGCCAGCAGTTGGGACAGGGTGGGCGAGCAGTACTTC. It encodes CASSWDRVGEQYF.

This chain links TRBV18 with TRBJ2-5; 7 bases align to TRBD1. With V trimmed by 3 bases and J by 2 bases, 6 bases remained unmatched. Germline V gene sequence: CDR1 KGHSH, CDR2 LQKENI. The CDR3 extends over 15 amino acids. The CDR3 loop reads CASSPPGGLQETQYF. CDR3 DNA: TGTGCCAGCTCACCCCCAGGGGGATTACAAGAGACCCAGTACTTC.

The rearrangement joins TRBV10-3 to TRBJ1-1, with 7 bases aligning to TRBD1. Germline CDR1 reads ENHRY; CDR2 reads SYGVKD. This CDR3 comprises 14 residues. The V segment lost 9 bases and the J segment 0 bases; nucleotides outside the gene matches: 7. CDR3 sequence: CAIAQTGLNTEAFF. CDR3 sequence (DNA): TGTGCCATAGCCCAGACAGGGTTGAACACTGAAGCTTTCTTT.

The J gene is TRBJ2-3, the V gene TRBV5-4; 9 bases match TRBD2. Germline CDR1 is SGHNT and CDR2 is YYREEE (reference sequence). The CDR3 length is 16 residues. Trimming removed 0 bases from V and 2 bases from J; junction bases left unmatched: 4. CDR3 region: CASSLGAGGYTDTQYF. DNA for the CDR3: TGTGCCAGCAGCTTGGGGGCGGGGGGGTACACAGATACGCAGTATTTT.

The chain has TRBV29-1 and TRBJ2-3; D is unresolved. The CDR3 covers 14 residues. CDR1 and CDR2 (germline): SQVTM, ANQGSEA. Between the trimmed V and J ends, which lost 6 bases and 4 bases, there was a span of 17 bases. The CDR3 DNA reads as TGCAGCGTCGTGGGCCCGACAACGGCAGATACGCAGTATTTT. Translated: CSVVGPTTADTQYF.